The source of this T cell receptor (beta chain) is a study of T cell repertoires in cytomegalovirus infection. Study-wide background: The authors relied on CMV epitopes, both recently identified HLA-C-restricted and well-studied HLA-B-restricted. In public TCR beta signatures, there were indications of both CMV infection and matching HLA type. Study-level findings and limits: Frequencies of public TCR beta families were cumulated, and this identified carriers of CMV plus the relevant HLA. The study found HLA-C-restricted CMV-specific TCR beta clonotypes dominating the ex vivo response.

TCRdb itself ran the reads through MiXCR, one entry per CDR3 protein. The sample contains some 350,000 distinct CDR3 sequences, roughly 28% of which appear only once. About this clonotype: Its antigen is as yet unknown.

CDR1 SGHAT and CDR2 FQNNGV come from the germline V gene. V was clipped by 0 bases and J by 7 bases, with 9 bases between them. The CDR3 contains 13 residues. The rearrangement links TRBV11-2 to TRBJ2-5, with no clear D. The starting material was cultured PBMCs, obtained from culture after CMV antigen stimulation. The sequence was collected from a human donor in good health (CMV status not recorded). Some clones in this sample may be carry-over from other donors' samples. The CDR3 loop is CASSLDPGGTQYF. In DNA, the CDR3 is TGTGCCAGCAGCTTAGATCCGGGTGGGACCCAGTACTTC.